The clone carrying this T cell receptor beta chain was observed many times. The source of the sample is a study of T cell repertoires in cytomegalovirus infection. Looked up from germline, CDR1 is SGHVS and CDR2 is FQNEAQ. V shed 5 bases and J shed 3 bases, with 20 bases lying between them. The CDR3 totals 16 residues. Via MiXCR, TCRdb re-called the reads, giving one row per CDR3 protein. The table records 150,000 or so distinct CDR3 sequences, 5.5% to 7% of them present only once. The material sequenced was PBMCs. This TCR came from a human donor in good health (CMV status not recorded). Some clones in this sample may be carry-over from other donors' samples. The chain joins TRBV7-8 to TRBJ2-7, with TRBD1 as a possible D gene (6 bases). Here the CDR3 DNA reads TGTGCCAGCAGCCCACCCCTGAGGACAGCCCACTACGAGCAGTACTTC. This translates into CASSPPLRTAHYEQYF.